This record covers a single T cell receptor (beta chain). Its antigen is unknown. The data are from a study of STAT3 mutations in large granular lymphocyte leukemia. General observations from the study: Every T-LGLL patient had at least one immunodominant TCRbeta clonotype.

The junction had 5 bases not matched to a gene; V was cut back by 4 bases and J by 2 bases. The CDR3 spans 15 residues. Germline V gene lookup returns CDR1 SGHTS and CDR2 YDEGEE. The table came from immunoSEQ multiplex PCR; TCRdb's copy has only in-frame clones and leaves some out. This sample has around 5,000 clones; 88% occur once, and the top ten carry approximately 15%. The source material was PBMCs. This clonotype was sampled from a human donor with T large granular lymphocyte leukemia. Some clones in this sample may be carry-over from other donors' samples. The V gene is TRBV5-8, the J gene TRBJ2-5; 10 nucleotides match TRBD1. The CDR3 region is CASSAGDRGQETQYF. CDR3 bases: TGTGCCAGCAGCGCTGGGGACAGGGGTCAAGAGACCCAGTACTTC.